The sequence of this T cell receptor (beta chain) was determined in a study (TCRdb year 2016). From cysteine to phenylalanine, the CDR3 is 15 amino acids long. Of all the DNA, just the CDR3 is kept, 45 bases in frame from base 1. Relative to germline, V is 4 bases shorter and J is 3 bases shorter, with 14 bases between their ends. The CDR1 and CDR2 encoded by the germline V gene are SGHRS and YFSETQ. Library construction relied on RT-PCR. TCRdb shows the sequencer as Illumina MiSeq. TCRdb took the public reads, trimmed them with fastp at Q25, ran MiXCR for clone calling and kept in-frame beta chains. All rows with the same CDR3 protein become a single entry with the most common DNA and genes. The sample records hundreds of thousands of distinct CDR3 sequences, 14% of which are singletons. The ten largest clones take up 3.6% of the sample. Comment on this clonotype: Its binding antigen is unknown. There are no base qualities to consult, and no much larger clone falls within one base.

The source is a female donor in good health, serving as a healthy control. The specimen was memory CD4+ T cells from blood. The rearrangement combines TRBV5-1 with TRBJ1-5, and the D gene may be TRBD1, 6 bases matching. The DNA sequence reads TGCGCCAGCAGCCCCTTCACAGGGAACAATCAGCCCCAGCATTTT. Translated, this gives CASSPFTGNNQPQHF.